Shown below are 5 T cell receptor beta chains from a single sample sequenced in a study of shared clonotypes between healthy human individuals. Using immunoSEQ multiplex PCR, the repertoire was profiled, and TCRdb retains in-frame clones only, with some absent. The repertoire holds roughly 500,000 clones, more than 95% seen once, with about 0.064% in the top ten. The specimen sequenced was naive CD4+ T cells sorted from blood. Sample subset: CD45RA+ positively selected. These receptors came from a woman in her twenties or thirties in good health.

This clone was picked up one time. This chain links TRBV5-4 with TRBJ1-1; no firm D call. The CDR3 is 15 residues long. V gave up 0 bases and J gave up 0 bases, with 9 bases separating them. Per germline, CDR1 SGHNT and CDR2 YYREEE (reference sequence). The CDR3 DNA reads TGTGCCAGCAGCTTGGCCAGTACTATGAACACTGAAGCTTTCTTT. Translating it yields CASSLASTMNTEAFF.

The V and J genes are TRBV6-1 and TRBJ2-7; D call uncertain. Germline V gene data show CDR1 as MNHNS and CDR2 as SASEGT. V lost 2 bases and J 7 bases, leaving 15 bases between the germline ends. The CDR3 has 14 residues. The CDR3 DNA reads as TGTGCCAGCAGTGAATTTACTGGTAATGGGGAGCAGTACTTC. This gives the protein CASSEFTGNGEQYF.

The chain has TRBV6-5 and TRBJ2-6; D gene ambiguous. Germline V lookup: CDR1 MNHEY, CDR2 SVGAGI. This CDR3 region has 14 residues. The germline V and J ends were trimmed by 6 bases and 8 bases, with 14 bases remaining between them. DNA for the CDR3: TGTGCCAGCAGCCCCGCAGTGGGATCCAACGTCCTGACTTTC. Translation: CASSPAVGSNVLTF.

This chain links TRBV27 with TRBJ2-7; possible D gene TRBD2, 5 bases. This CDR3 contains 14 residues. Trimming pared 3 bases from V and 2 bases from J, leaving 11 bases between. CDR1 is MNHEY, CDR2 SMNVEV, per germline (reference sequence). CDR3 residues: CASSFQVGAYEQYF. The CDR3 DNA reads TGTGCCAGCAGTTTTCAGGTCGGGGCCTACGAGCAGTACTTC.

This rearrangement joins TRBV2 to TRBJ1-1; no clear D. V was trimmed by 4 bases and J by 0 bases, leaving 6 bases between them. CDR3 size: 13 residues. Germline assignment: CDR1 SNHLY and CDR2 FYNNEI. This CDR3 is CASSGRLNTEAFF. In nucleotides, the CDR3 is TGTGCCAGCAGTGGACGGTTGAACACTGAAGCTTTCTTT.